This section outlines one T cell receptor beta chain sequence together with its context. With iRepertoire HTBI primers and Arm-PCR of CDR3 regions, TCR beta libraries were built. TCRdb fed the multiplex PCR reads into MiXCR, producing one record per CDR3 protein. This table holds 420,000 or so distinct CDR3 sequences, about a sixth found once. Time point specified: newly diagnosed GD, antithyroid drugs for less than 3 months. Making the TCR library involved RNA that had been extracted from PBMCs. With V trimmed by 5 bases and J by 4 bases, 4 bases remained unmatched. Per germline, CDR1 DFQATT and CDR2 SNEGSKA (reference sequence). This CDR3 is built from 13 residues. This entry belongs to a study of regulatory T cells in long-lasting Graves disease. The sample also formed part of further work on T cells in Graves' hyperthyroidism and ophthalmopathy. That work contributes: Diagnostic assessment was based on clinical symptoms, serum thyroxine and TRAb, thyroid ultrasound and orbital computed tomography.

The TCR comes from a woman in her late teens or twenties with Graves disease. The chain recombines TRBV20-1 with TRBJ1-3, with 8 positions matching TRBD1. Sample: peripheral blood mononuclear cells (PBMCs), taken at new diagnosis, from a patient treated with antithyroid drugs. The CDR3 is CSALDRAGNTIYF. DNA for the CDR3: TGCAGTGCTCTGGACAGGGCAGGAAACACCATATATTTT.